The sequence of this T cell receptor beta chain was determined in a study of post-analysis software for immune sequencing data. Study conclusions and caveats: There were a few TRBV segments more frequent in patients than controls, and TRBV5-6, TRBV5-1 and TRBV20-1 were among them.

Germline V gives CDR1 DFQATT, CDR2 SNEGSKA (reference sequence). This CDR3 has 16 amino acids. This clonotype appeared a few times. As yet, its antigen is unknown. Sequencing libraries made from TCR beta cDNA carried unique molecular identifiers. TCRdb reprocessed the PCR reads via MiXCR and lists one record per CDR3 protein. The table lists over 300,000 distinct CDR3 sequences, around a third of them singletons, with around an eighth in the top ten. The chain couples TRBV20-1 to TRBJ2-5; TRBD2 agrees at 7 bases. With the DNA end fitting TRBJ2-7 better, the J assignment may be wrong. The specimen sequenced was blood. The receptor was derived from a girl between 5 and 17 years old with multiple sclerosis. The DNA for the CDR3 is TGCAGTGCTAGAACTAGCGCGCAGACGAGCTCCTACGAGCAGTACTTC. It is translated as CSARTSAQTSSYEQYF.